This entry lists 21 T cell receptor beta chains sequenced from one sample in a study of cytomegalovirus exposure and HLA in healthy donors. Sequenced by immunoSEQ multiplex PCR; TCRdb stores in-frame clones only, minus some. This sample has about 160,000 clones, with more than 70% found just once. The sequenced sample was PBMCs. The receptors shown here come from a man younger than 35 in good health and CMV-seronegative.

CDR3 loop: CTSSQDREYSSGNTIYF. As DNA, the CDR3 is TGCACCAGCAGCCAAGATAGGGAGTATTCCTCTGGAAACACCATATATTTT. The chain carries TRBV1 and TRBJ1-3. TRBV1 is a pseudogene segment. CDR3 length equals 17 residues.

This rearrangement joins TRBV28 to TRBJ1-2; D uncertain. CDR1 and CDR2 from the germline V gene are MDHEN and SYDVKM. CDR3 length: 13 amino acids. The V end lost 3 bases, the J end lost 2 bases, and 7 bases lay between the germline ends. For the CDR3, the DNA is TGTGCCAGCAGTTTGAGGCAGAACTATGGCTACACCTTC. Translated: CASSLRQNYGYTF.

As concerns this clone: Relative to the germline gene, one junction end is altered; a read error may explain this. The CDR3 region has the DNA TGCGCCAGCAGTTTGGAAAGGGGTTCCCCTGAAGCTTTCTTT. Its translation: CASSLERGSPEAFF. The gene calls are TRBV5-1 and TRBJ1-1, with TRBD1 as a possible D gene (5 bases). The CDR3 is made up of 14 amino acids. CDR1 and CDR2 (germline): SGHRS, YFSETQ.

The J gene is TRBJ2-5, the V gene TRBV13, with 11 bases identical to TRBD2. This CDR3 region has 15 residues. With 9 bases clipped from V and 4 bases from J, the junction kept 10 bases outside the gene matches. Germline CDR1 PRHDT, CDR2 FYEKMQ (reference sequence). The chain's CDR3 is CASALAGGPGETQYF. DNA for the CDR3: TGTGCCAGTGCCTTAGCGGGAGGGCCAGGAGAGACCCAGTACTTC. Full variable domain (rest looked up from reference TRBV13 and TRBJ2-5): AAGVIQSPRHLIKEKRETATLKCYPIPRHDTVYWYQQGPGQDPQFLISFYEKMQSDKGSIPDRFSAQQFSDYHSELNMSSLELGDSALYFCASALAGGPGETQYFGPGTRLLVL.

The chain links TRBV6-5 to TRBJ2-2; D is undetermined. Deletions cut 0 bases from V and 7 bases from J, with 6 bases between. The length of the CDR3 is 13 residues. CDR1 is MNHEY, CDR2 SVGAGI, per germline. The CDR3 protein is CASSYSASGELFF. The CDR3 DNA sequence: TGTGCCAGCAGTTACTCCGCGAGCGGGGAGCTGTTTTTT.

The chain couples TRBV18 to TRBJ2-1, with 10 bases lining up with TRBD2. V gave up 1 base and J gave up 13 bases; unmatched junction bases: 4. The CDR3 is 13 residues long. Germline-derived CDR1 and CDR2 are KGHSH and LQKENI. CDR3 coding DNA: TGTGCCAGCTCACCACTAGCGGGGGGCCCCCAGTTCTTC. Translation gives CASSPLAGGPQFF.

The V and J genes are TRBV13 and TRBJ2-5, with 8 nucleotides matching TRBD1. Germline assignment: CDR1 PRHDT and CDR2 FYEKMQ (reference sequence). The CDR3 is 17 residues long. V was clipped by 4 bases and J by 0 bases; unmatched bases: 10. The CDR3 DNA reads TGTGCCAGCAGCTCACAAACTTGGACAGGGAACCAAGAGACCCAGTACTTC. Residues: CASSSQTWTGNQETQYF.

The chain is built from TRBV9 and TRBJ2-1, with 8 bases identical to TRBD2. The CDR3 runs 16 residues. Germline V gene sequence: CDR1 SGDLS, CDR2 YYNGEE. V was clipped by 6 bases and J by 8 bases; unmatched bases: 16. The DNA for the CDR3 is TGTGCCAGCATCCGCGGGACTAGGGGACTCTTATATGAGCAGTTCTTC. Translating gives CASIRGTRGLLYEQFF.

V usage is TRBV5-1 and J usage is TRBJ1-1; tentatively, D is TRBD1 (5 bases). V was cut by 0 bases and J by 5 bases, with 23 bases left in between. The CDR3 is made up of 18 amino acids. Germline values: CDR1 SGHRS, CDR2 YFSETQ. CDR3 in amino acids: CASSLDDTKPDRWTEAFF. The DNA of the CDR3 is TGCGCCAGCAGCTTGGATGACACTAAGCCCGACAGATGGACTGAAGCTTTCTTT.

This clone was picked up one time. The V and J genes are TRBV6-5 and TRBJ2-3, with 9 bases lining up with TRBD2. J lost 4 bases, V lost 0 bases, and 5 bases had no gene match. Germline V gene lookup returns CDR1 MNHEY and CDR2 SVGAGI. The length of the CDR3 is 16 residues. The CDR3 DNA reads as TGTGCCAGCAGTTACTCGTATAGCGGGAGACCAGATACGCAGTATTTT. This translates into CASSYSYSGRPDTQYF.

The rearrangement uses TRBV29-1 and TRBJ1-1; TRBD1 matches 9 bases. The CDR3 contains 10 residues. CDR1 SQVTM and CDR2 ANQGSEA come from the germline V gene. Unmatched junction bases numbered 6, after V lost 5 bases and J lost 14 bases. The CDR3, as DNA: TGCAGCGTTAGACAGGGGGAGGGATTCTTT. Its protein is CSVRQGEGFF.

The V call is TRBV6-5, the J call TRBJ2-3; 12 bases fit TRBD2. Trimming removed 0 bases from V and 5 bases from J; junction bases left unmatched: 0. The CDR3 sequence is 15 residues long. CDR1 is MNHEY and CDR2 is SVGAGI in the germline V gene. The CDR3 loop reads CASSYSGLAGDTQYF. In nucleotides, the CDR3 is TGTGCCAGCAGTTACTCGGGACTAGCGGGAGATACGCAGTATTTT.

V and J are TRBV5-4 and TRBJ2-7; D may be TRBD2 (7 bases). V gave up 0 bases and J gave up 6 bases, with 19 bases separating them. This CDR3 comprises 16 residues. Germline V gene sequence: CDR1 SGHNT, CDR2 YYREEE (reference sequence). The CDR3 region has the DNA TGTGCCAGCAGCTTGGGTGTTTCCGGGGGGCGGCGCGAGCAGTACGTC. This encodes CASSLGVSGGRREQYV.

The CDR3 sequence is CASIGGMGTGKFLGTEAFF. In DNA, the CDR3 is TGTGCCAGCATTGGGGGGATGGGGACAGGGAAATTTTTAGGCACTGAAGCTTTCTTT. The chain recombines TRBV2 with TRBJ1-1; 9 nucleotides line up with TRBD1. V dropped 7 bases and J dropped 4; count of bases not matched to a gene: 22. The germline V gene has CDR1 SNHLY and CDR2 FYNNEI. The CDR3 has 19 residues. Using reference TRBV2 and TRBJ1-1 for the parts outside the CDR3, the full variable domain is EPEVTQTPSHQVTQMGQEVILRCVPISNHLYFYWYRQILGQKVEFLVSFYNNEISEKSEIFDDQFSVERPDGSNFTLKIRSTKLEDSAMYFCASIGGMGTGKFLGTEAFFGQGTRLTVV.

The rearrangement joins TRBV5-6 to TRBJ2-7; 7 nucleotides match TRBD1. The length of the CDR3 is 13 residues. Germline CDR1 SGHDT, CDR2 YYEEEE. With V trimmed by 4 bases and J by 7 bases, 8 bases remained unmatched. CDR3 bases: TGTGCCAGCAGCAGGGACAGATTACGTGAGCAGTACGTC. Protein: CASSRDRLREQYV.

The chain links TRBV27 to TRBJ2-3, with TRBD2 matching over 9 bases. Trimming at V came to 7 bases and at J to 1 base, leaving 12 bases not matched to a gene. There are 17 residues in the CDR3. The germline gives CDR1 MNHEY, CDR2 SMNVEV (reference sequence). The CDR3 here is CASTSLRIAGGTDTQYF. As DNA, the CDR3 is TGTGCCAGCACCTCCCTCCGGATAGCGGGAGGCACAGATACGCAGTATTTT.

The chain recombines TRBV28 with TRBJ1-2; 7 bases match TRBD1. With 11 bases clipped from V and 4 bases from J, the junction kept 7 bases outside the gene matches. Germline V gene lookup returns CDR1 MDHEN and CDR2 SYDVKM. The CDR3 has 12 residues. DNA for the CDR3: TGTGCCGTCATCGGGACAGCCTATGGCTACACCTTC. It specifies CAVIGTAYGYTF.

A single count supports this clone. This chain connects TRBV11-1 to TRBJ2-7; 8 positions agree with TRBD1. Germline values: CDR1 SGHAT, CDR2 FQDESV (reference sequence). This CDR3 has 15 amino acids. J gave up 3 bases and V 0 bases, and 4 bases lay outside the gene matches. CDR3 residues: CASSLATGANYEQYV. The CDR3, as DNA: TGTGCCAGCAGCTTAGCGACAGGGGCGAACTACGAGCAGTACGTC.

J is TRBJ1-1 and V is TRBV11-3, with a tentative D call TRBD1 (6 bases). V was cut by 2 bases and J by 4 bases, with 11 bases left in between. Germline CDR1 is SGHNT and CDR2 is YENEEA. The CDR3 consists of 14 residues. CDR3 sequence reads: CASSLQGSSTEAFF. Written as DNA, the CDR3 is TGTGCCAGCAGCTTACAGGGGTCAAGCACTGAAGCTTTCTTT.

The chain uses TRBV4-3 and TRBJ1-2, with a possible D match to TRBD1 (6 bases). This CDR3 has 15 residues. Looked up from germline, CDR1 is LGHNA and CDR2 is YSLEER. V lost 4 bases and J lost 2, with 14 bases in between. CDR3: CASSRLGGGNYGYTF. CDR3 sequence (DNA): TGCGCCAGCAGCCGGTTAGGGGGGGGAAACTATGGCTACACCTTC.

The rearrangement joins TRBV5-1 to TRBJ2-1, with 7 bases lining up with TRBD1. This CDR3 is 15 amino acids long. Germline CDR1 reads SGHRS; CDR2 reads YFSETQ. After removal of 4 bases from V and 2 bases from J, the junction contained 6 bases not matched to a gene. The CDR3 region has the DNA TGCGCCAGCAGCGAGGGGCAGGGGGCCTACAATGAGCAGTTCTTC. Translating it yields CASSEGQGAYNEQFF.